This T cell receptor beta chain is from a study of blood T cell repertoires in COVID-19. As handled by the study authors: Researchers report that nucleated cell counts were estimated from reference gene primer amplification. Sequencing used immunoSEQ multiplex PCR; TCRdb keeps in-frame clones, though not all of them. V, J and clone size are taken as reported in that table, and D and trimming were inferred from the DNA itself. The data contain about 200,000 clones, around 90% of them singletons. The CDR3 sequence is 15 residues long. V dropped 1 base and J dropped 5; count of bases not matched to a gene: 6. The germline V gene encodes CDR1 SGHVS and CDR2 FQNEAQ.

Sequencing input: PBMCs or T cells enriched from blood (not recorded which). This clonotype originated in a man aged 25-45 years who had recovered from COVID-19. The chain links TRBV7-8 to TRBJ2-7; 9 positions agree with TRBD2. The CDR3 DNA sequence: TGTGCCAGCAGCTTAGGTAGCGGGAGAAACCACGAGCAGTACTTC. This gives the protein CASSLGSGRNHEQYF.